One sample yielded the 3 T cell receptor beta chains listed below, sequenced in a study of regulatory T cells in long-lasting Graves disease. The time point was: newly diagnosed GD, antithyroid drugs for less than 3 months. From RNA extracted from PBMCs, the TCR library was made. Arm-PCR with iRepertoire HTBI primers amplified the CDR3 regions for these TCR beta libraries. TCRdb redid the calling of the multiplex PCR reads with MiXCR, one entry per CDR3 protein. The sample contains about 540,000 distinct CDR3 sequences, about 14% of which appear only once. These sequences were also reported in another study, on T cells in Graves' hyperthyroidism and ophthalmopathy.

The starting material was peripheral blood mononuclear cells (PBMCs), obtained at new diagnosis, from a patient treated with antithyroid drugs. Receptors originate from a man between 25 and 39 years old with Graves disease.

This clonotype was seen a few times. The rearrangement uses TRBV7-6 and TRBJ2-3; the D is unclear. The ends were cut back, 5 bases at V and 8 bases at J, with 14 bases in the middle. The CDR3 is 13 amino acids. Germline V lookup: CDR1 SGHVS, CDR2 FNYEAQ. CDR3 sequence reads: CASSVTRSRTQYF. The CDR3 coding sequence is TGTGCCAGCAGCGTAACGCGCTCCCGTACGCAGTATTTT.

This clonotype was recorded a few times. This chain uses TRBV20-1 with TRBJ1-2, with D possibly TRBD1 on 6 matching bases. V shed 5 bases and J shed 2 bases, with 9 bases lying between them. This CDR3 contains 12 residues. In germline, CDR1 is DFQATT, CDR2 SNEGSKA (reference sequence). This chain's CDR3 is CSAGQGNYGYTF. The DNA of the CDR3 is TGCAGTGCTGGGCAGGGGAACTATGGCTACACCTTC.

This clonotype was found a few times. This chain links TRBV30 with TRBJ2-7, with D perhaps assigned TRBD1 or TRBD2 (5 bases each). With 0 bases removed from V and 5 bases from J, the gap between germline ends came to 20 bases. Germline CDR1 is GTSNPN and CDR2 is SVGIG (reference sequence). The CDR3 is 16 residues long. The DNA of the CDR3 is TGTGCCTGGAGTGTAGGTCGGGGCGGCCATCTTCACGAGCAGTACTTC. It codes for CAWSVGRGGHLHEQYF.